Presented here are 14 T cell receptor beta chains from one specimen sequenced in a study of shared clonotypes between healthy human individuals. Measured with immunoSEQ multiplex PCR; TCRdb has only the in-frame clones, and not every one. This sample carries 400,000 to 500,000 clones, 76% of them seen once, and the ten largest clones take approximately 12%. Specimen: PBMCs. The receptors shown here come from a middle-aged woman in good health. Some clones in this sample may be carry-over from other donors' samples.

The rearrangement uses TRBV2 and TRBJ1-6; 8 nucleotides align to TRBD1. The CDR3 loop spans 14 amino acids. The J segment lost 8 bases and the V segment lost 4 bases, leaving 4 bases of the junction unmatched. Germline V gives CDR1 SNHLY, CDR2 FYNNEI. DNA for the CDR3: TGTGCCAGCAGTGCGGACAGGGTGGATTCACCCCTCCACTTT. Translated, it gives CASSADRVDSPLHF.

CDR3 loop: CASKVDPNQPQHF. Here the CDR3 DNA reads TGTGCCAGCAAGGTCGACCCGAATCAGCCCCAGCATTTT. The V call is TRBV6-1, the J call TRBJ1-5; no firm D call. Trimming cost V 7 bases and J 4 bases, with 11 bases left between them. The CDR3 is 13 amino acids. Germline V gene lookup returns CDR1 MNHNS and CDR2 SASEGT.

The V and J genes are TRBV4-1 and TRBJ1-2; D is ambiguous. CDR1 and CDR2 from the germline V gene are MGHRA and YSYEKL. Trimming took off 4 bases at V and 0 bases at J, with 15 bases between the two ends. The CDR3 loop spans 16 amino acids. The CDR3: CASSLRGRPANYGYTF. The CDR3 DNA follows: TGCGCCAGCAGCCTAAGAGGGCGGCCCGCTAACTATGGCTACACCTTC.

The genes are TRBV4-2 and TRBJ2-1, with TRBD2 identical over 7 bases. Germline-derived CDR1 and CDR2 are LGHNA and YNFKEQ. CDR3 size: 12 residues. The V and J ends lost 1 base and 10 bases, in that order; junction bases with no gene match: 1. The CDR3 coding sequence is TGTGCCAGCAGCCAAGGGGAGGGGGAGCAGTTCTTC. Amino acids: CASSQGEGEQFF.

V gene TRBV5-6 combines with J gene TRBJ2-4; D is perhaps TRBD1 (5 bases). Trimming left V 3 bases short and J 6 bases short, with 16 bases between. Germline CDR1 and CDR2: SGHDT and YYEEEE. The CDR3 covers 15 residues. The CDR3 bases are TGTGCCAGCAGCTCCCCGGGCAGGGTGGGAAACATTCAGTACTTC. Amino acid sequence: CASSSPGRVGNIQYF.

V and J are TRBV7-9 and TRBJ2-1; 11 positions match TRBD2. The length of the CDR3 is 15 residues. Germline V CDR1 and CDR2: SEHNR, FQNEAQ (reference sequence). After removal of 3 bases from V and 8 bases from J, the junction contained 6 bases not matched to a gene. As DNA, the CDR3 is TGTGCCAGCAGCTTTGTCGGGACTAGCGGCGATGAGCAGTTCTTC. It encodes CASSFVGTSGDEQFF.

DNA for the CDR3: TGTGCCAGCAGCTTAGATCGCAGCGGGAATGGCGGGGAGCTGTTTTTT. This encodes CASSLDRSGNGGELFF. This sequence joins TRBV11-3 and TRBJ2-2, with 7 bases that match TRBD2. Germline V lookup: CDR1 SGHNT, CDR2 YENEEA. J gave up 7 bases and V 0 bases, and 8 bases lay outside the gene matches. The CDR3 totals 16 residues.

This chain uses TRBV7-3 with TRBJ2-2; D possibly corresponds to TRBD2 (5 bases). Per germline, CDR1 SGHTA and CDR2 FQGTGA. Deletions cut 4 bases from V and 0 bases from J, with 12 bases between. This CDR3 has 16 amino acids. CDR3 amino acids: CASSYDWTPNTGELFF. CDR3 sequence (DNA): TGTGCCAGCAGCTACGATTGGACTCCGAACACCGGGGAGCTGTTTTTT.

V usage is TRBV18 and J usage is TRBJ2-3, with 9 bases matching TRBD2. The J segment lost 1 base and the V segment lost 6 bases, leaving 8 bases of the junction unmatched. CDR3 size: 16 residues. In germline, CDR1 is KGHSH, CDR2 LQKENI. Here the CDR3 reads CASSLARTSGTDTQYF. In DNA form, the CDR3 reads TGTGCCAGCTCCCTCGCTAGGACTAGCGGCACAGATACGCAGTATTTT.

The chain couples TRBV30 to TRBJ1-1, with D possibly matching TRBD1 (5 bases). The CDR3 extends over 13 amino acids. The germline V and J ends were trimmed by 0 bases and 1 base, with 6 bases remaining between them. Germline V gene lookup returns CDR1 GTSNPN and CDR2 SVGIG (reference sequence). The CDR3: CAWSVGQNTEAFF. The DNA of the CDR3 is TGTGCCTGGAGTGTGGGGCAGAACACTGAAGCTTTCTTT.

This sequence joins TRBV5-1 and TRBJ2-5, with 8 bases that match TRBD1. CDR3 length: 15 amino acids. V lost 0 bases, J lost 5 bases, and 6 bases stayed unmatched. The germline V gene has CDR1 SGHRS and CDR2 YFSETQ. As DNA, the CDR3 is TGCGCCAGCAGCTTGGGGGGAGACAGGGGTGAGACCCAGTACTTC. It translates to CASSLGGDRGETQYF.

J is TRBJ2-1 and V is TRBV27; 11 bases are shared with TRBD2. The CDR3 totals 15 residues. Germline V gives CDR1 MNHEY, CDR2 SMNVEV (reference sequence). V dropped 6 bases and J dropped 3; count of bases not matched to a gene: 4. Here the CDR3 DNA reads TGTGCCAGCAGCTCGGGACTAGCGGTCTACAATGAGCAGTTCTTC. Translating it yields CASSSGLAVYNEQFF.

The V and J genes are TRBV30 and TRBJ2-3; D unclear. Germline loops: CDR1 GTSNPN, CDR2 SVGIG (reference sequence). V gave up 0 bases and J gave up 6 bases, with 7 bases separating them. The CDR3 has 12 residues. CDR3 DNA sequence: TGTGCCTGGAGTGTGTGGCGGGATACGCAGTATTTT. It is translated as CAWSVWRDTQYF.

This chain joins TRBV4-1 and TRBJ1-2, with 12 bases fitting TRBD1. The CDR3 loop spans 19 amino acids. Germline CDR1 MGHRA, CDR2 YSYEKL. V trimming: 1 base; J trimming: 5 bases; junction bases outside the gene matches: 14. The CDR3 sequence is CASSQGRRGQGADWYGYTF. CDR3 DNA: TGCGCCAGCAGCCAAGGTCGGAGGGGACAGGGGGCGGATTGGTATGGCTACACCTTC.